This T cell receptor (beta chain) emerged from a study of T cells in Graves' hyperthyroidism and ophthalmopathy. There were TCR beta CDR3 regions amplified from RNA transcripts. HTBI primers were employed in a first-round RT-PCR of the TCR CDR3. TCRdb recomputed calls from the multiplex PCR reads with MiXCR, one row per CDR3 protein. Of some 400,000 distinct CDR3 sequences listed, roughly 13% are singletons. Per germline, CDR1 KGHDR and CDR2 SFDVKD. With 3 bases clipped from V and 2 bases from J, the junction kept 10 bases outside the gene matches. CDR3 size: 17 residues. This sequence joins TRBV24-1 and TRBJ1-2, with 8 bases matching TRBD1. The sequence was collected from a man younger than 40 with Graves' hyperthyroidism that later progressed to Graves' ophthalmopathy. Sequences were obtained from blood. In DNA, the CDR3 is TGTGCCACCAGTGATACCTTGACAGGGGTTAAAAACTATGGCTACACCTTC. Its protein product is CATSDTLTGVKNYGYTF.